The 28 T cell receptor beta chains in this list originate from one sample, sequenced in a study of Ad26.COV2.S vaccination and SARS-CoV-2 variants. Here immunoSEQ multiplex PCR was the method, and the copy in TCRdb shows in-frame clones only, minus some. The sample shows some 350,000 clones, about 90% of them seen only once. Material: peripheral blood, obtained after recovery from COVID-19. Receptors were obtained from a human donor who had recovered from COVID-19.

The rearrangement joins TRBV27 to TRBJ2-7; D call uncertain. CDR1 is MNHEY and CDR2 is SMNVEV in the germline V gene (reference sequence). The ends were cut back, 0 bases at V and 5 bases at J, with 11 bases in the middle. The CDR3 runs to 14 residues. CDR3 in DNA: TGTGCCAGCAGTTTATCAGGGTTCGGCGACGAGCAGTACTTC. It translates to CASSLSGFGDEQYF.

The V call is TRBV6-2 or TRBV6-3, the J call TRBJ1-1, with TRBD1 identical over 8 bases. Germline V lookup: CDR1 MNHEY, CDR2 SVGEGT. The CDR3 runs to 15 residues. The junction had 9 bases not matched to a gene; V was cut back by 5 bases and J by 4 bases. The CDR3 loop reads CASSRTGSRGTEAFF. Here the CDR3 DNA reads TGTGCCAGCAGTAGGACAGGGTCCAGGGGCACTGAAGCTTTCTTT.

The V and J genes are TRBV19 and TRBJ2-5; D call uncertain. With 6 bases removed from V and 7 bases from J, the gap between germline ends came to 15 bases. Germline CDR1 LNHDA, CDR2 SQIVND (reference sequence). The CDR3 runs to 13 residues. The DNA for the CDR3 is TGTGCCAGTAGGTATTCAGAGCTCGGGACCCAGTACTTC. Residues: CASRYSELGTQYF. Supplemented by reference TRBV19 and TRBJ2-5, the full variable domain reads DGGITQSPKYLFRKEGQNVTLSCEQNLNHDAMYWYRQDPGQGLRLIYYSQIVNDFQKGDIAEGYSVSREKKESFPLTVTSAQKNPTAFYLCASRYSELGTQYFGPGTRLLVL.

V usage is TRBV7-2 and J usage is TRBJ2-5, with 11 positions matching TRBD2. The V segment lost 2 bases and the J segment 1 base; nucleotides outside the gene matches: 6. The germline gives CDR1 SGHTA, CDR2 FQGNSA. There are 17 residues in the CDR3. CDR3 sequence (DNA): TGTGCCAGCAGCTTACCCCTAGCGGGGGGTCCCCAAGAGACCCAGTACTTC. Translating gives CASSLPLAGGPQETQYF.

The rearrangement uses TRBV7-9 and TRBJ1-2, with 7 bases matching TRBD1. The junction had 5 bases not matched to a gene; V was cut back by 5 bases and J by 2 bases. There are 14 residues in the CDR3. CDR1 is SEHNR and CDR2 is FQNEAQ in the germline V gene (reference sequence). The CDR3 bases are TGTGCCAGCAGCCCAGGGACAGAGAACTATGGCTACACCTTC. It translates to CASSPGTENYGYTF.

V usage is TRBV3-1 (or the pseudogene TRBV3-2) and J usage is TRBJ1-2; D gene unclear. The CDR3 is 13 amino acids. CDR1 and CDR2 from the germline V gene are LGHDT and YNNKEL (reference sequence). V was cut by 3 bases and J by 8 bases, with 13 bases left in between. CDR3 sequence: CASSHPRSSGYTF. The DNA of the CDR3 is TGTGCCAGCAGCCATCCCAGGTCTTCCGGCTACACCTTC.

This chain joins TRBV9 and TRBJ2-7; 8 nucleotides match TRBD2. Unmatched junction bases numbered 7, after V lost 4 bases and J lost 7 bases. This CDR3 is built from 13 residues. Germline loops: CDR1 SGDLS, CDR2 YYNGEE. Here the CDR3 DNA reads TGTGCCAGCAGCCCCGGACTAGCCGGTGAGCAGTACTTC. It encodes CASSPGLAGEQYF.

The V call is TRBV7-9, the J call TRBJ1-4; D perhaps matches TRBD1 (6 bases). Germline V CDR1 and CDR2: SEHNR, FQNEAQ (reference sequence). The germline V and J ends were trimmed by 4 bases and 7 bases, with 16 bases remaining between them. The CDR3 covers 15 residues. CDR3 region: CASSSEGVWVEKLFF. In DNA, the CDR3 is TGTGCCAGCAGCTCCGAGGGGGTATGGGTTGAAAAACTGTTTTTT.

The rearrangement joins TRBV19 to TRBJ1-4, with D perhaps matching TRBD1 (6 bases). Trimming stripped 5 bases from V and 2 bases from J, with 9 bases between. The CDR3 spans 14 residues. Germline V gives CDR1 LNHDA, CDR2 SQIVND (reference sequence). The CDR3: CASSQGSTNEKLFF. The CDR3 nucleotides read TGTGCCAGTAGTCAGGGGTCGACTAATGAAAAACTGTTTTTT. Based on the CDR3 plus reference TRBV19 and TRBJ1-4, the full variable domain is DGGITQSPKYLFRKEGQNVTLSCEQNLNHDAMYWYRQDPGQGLRLIYYSQIVNDFQKGDIAEGYSVSREKKESFPLTVTSAQKNPTAFYLCASSQGSTNEKLFFGSGTQLSVL.

The CDR3 DNA is TGTGCCAGCAGCCTCCGCCCCGACGGGAACCGGATGGAGACCCAGTACTTC. It encodes CASSLRPDGNRMETQYF. The rearrangement joins TRBV14 to TRBJ2-5; tentatively, D is TRBD2 (5 bases). The CDR3 length is 17 residues. The germline V and J ends were trimmed by 4 bases and 5 bases, with 23 bases remaining between them. The V gene's germline CDR1 is SGHDN and CDR2 FVKESK. The entire variable domain, with the rest obtained from reference TRBV14 and TRBJ2-5, is as follows: EAGVTQFPSHSVIEKGQTVTLRCDPISGHDNLYWYRRVMGKEIKFLLHFVKESKQDESGMPNNRFLAERTGGTYSTLKVQPAELEDSGVYFCASSLRPDGNRMETQYFGPGTRLLVL.

The genes are TRBV29-1 and TRBJ2-4, with D possibly TRBD2 on 5 matching bases. The length of the CDR3 is 17 residues. V gave up 6 bases and J gave up 2 bases, with 23 bases separating them. Germline V gene data show CDR1 as SQVTM and CDR2 as ANQGSEA. CDR3 nucleotide sequence: TGCAGCGTGGAGGAATCCGGGATTCTATCGCCCAAAAACATTCAGTACTTC. Its translation is CSVEESGILSPKNIQYF. Supplemented by reference TRBV29-1 and TRBJ2-4, the full variable domain reads SAVISQKPSRDICQRGTSLTIQCQVDSQVTMMFWYRQQPGQSLTLIATANQGSEATYESGFVIDKFPISRPNLTFSTLTVSNMSPEDSSIYLCSVEESGILSPKNIQYFGAGTRLSVL.

The chain is built from TRBV27 and TRBJ2-7; 8 positions agree with TRBD1. V shed 0 bases and J 5 bases; nucleotides not matched to a gene: 6. The CDR3 length is 15 residues. CDR1 and CDR2 (germline): MNHEY, SMNVEV (reference sequence). The CDR3 nucleotides read TGTGCCAGCAGTTTATCGGGTGCAGGGGGCAACGAGCAGTACTTC. This translates into CASSLSGAGGNEQYF.

The chain joins TRBV7-9 to TRBJ2-7, with D tentatively TRBD1 (5 bases). Between the trimmed V and J ends, which lost 0 bases and 4 bases, there was a span of 13 bases. Germline V lookup: CDR1 SEHNR, CDR2 FQNEAQ (reference sequence). CDR3 size: 15 residues. CDR3 DNA: TGTGCCAGCAGCTTAGCGGTGCAGGGTACTTACGAGCAGTACTTC. This sequence encodes CASSLAVQGTYEQYF.

This sequence joins TRBV14 and TRBJ1-6, with D uncertain. Germline-derived CDR1 and CDR2 are SGHDN and FVKESK. The CDR3 is 14 residues long. The germline V and J ends were trimmed by 4 bases and 10 bases, with 14 bases remaining between them. Written as DNA, the CDR3 is TGTGCCAGCAGCCCTCACCTTGGGCGGTCACCCCTCCACTTT. Its translation: CASSPHLGRSPLHF.

CDR3 residues: CASSLSRVGQPQHF. The CDR3 DNA reads TGTGCCAGCAGTTTATCCAGGGTAGGACAGCCCCAGCATTTT. V is TRBV27 and J is TRBJ1-5; tentative D call: TRBD1 (5 bases). There are 14 residues in the CDR3. Trimming stripped 0 bases from V and 7 bases from J, with 10 bases between. Germline assignment: CDR1 MNHEY and CDR2 SMNVEV (reference sequence).

The CDR3 DNA is TGTGCCAGCAGCCTCTCTACCGGCGGGGGCCGTGGCTACACCTTC. It codes for CASSLSTGGGRGYTF. The V and J genes are TRBV11-2 and TRBJ1-2, with a possible D match to TRBD1 (6 bases). The CDR3 runs to 15 residues. CDR1 and CDR2 (germline): SGHAT, FQNNGV. Trimming removed 5 bases at V and 7 bases at J, with 20 bases between.

The CDR3 here is CASAEALSYNSPLHF. The CDR3 DNA reads as TGTGCCAGCGCGGAGGCCCTCTCCTATAATTCACCCCTCCACTTT. The rearrangement links TRBV2 to TRBJ1-6, with unresolved D. V was trimmed by 8 bases and J by 0 bases, leaving 11 bases between them. The CDR3 is made up of 15 amino acids. In germline, CDR1 is SNHLY, CDR2 FYNNEI.

This chain uses TRBV11-2 with TRBJ2-1, with D possibly being TRBD2 (5 bases). Trimming took off 3 bases at V and 9 bases at J, with 6 bases between the two ends. The CDR3 is 11 amino acids. The V gene's germline CDR1 is SGHAT and CDR2 FQNNGV. CDR3 nucleotide sequence: TGTGCCAGCAGCTTGGGAGTTGAGCAGTTCTTC. This codes for CASSLGVEQFF. The complete variable domain, with remaining parts taken from reference TRBV11-2 and TRBJ2-1, reads EAGVAQSPRYKIIEKRQSVAFWCNPISGHATLYWYQQILGQGPKLLIQFQNNGVVDDSQLPKDRFSAERLKGVDSTLKIQPAKLEDSAVYLCASSLGVEQFFGPGTRLTVL.

This clone was observed a single time. The rearrangement links TRBV7-2 to TRBJ1-2; D is uncertain. V lost 5 bases and J 4 bases, leaving 11 bases between the germline ends. The CDR3 spans 13 residues. CDR1 is SGHTA, CDR2 FQGNSA, per germline. The DNA for the CDR3 is TGTGCCAGCAGCAGTACCACGGTCTATGGCTACACCTTC. This translates into CASSSTTVYGYTF.

V usage is TRBV10-2 and J usage is TRBJ1-2; the D gene is possibly TRBD1 (5 bases). Trimming left V 2 bases short and J 4 bases short, with 17 bases between. This CDR3 is built from 16 residues. Germline lookup yields CDR1 WSHSY and CDR2 SAAADI. CDR3 DNA: TGCGCCAGCAGTGAGCACCCCTCGGGGGGGATCTATGGCTACACCTTC. It specifies CASSEHPSGGIYGYTF.

This clone was detected only a few times. The chain couples TRBV27 to TRBJ2-7; D remains unclear. Germline CDR1 MNHEY, CDR2 SMNVEV (reference sequence). V lost 8 bases and J lost 2, with 13 bases in between. The CDR3 has 13 residues. The CDR3 region is CASRPMGPYEQYF. In DNA form, the CDR3 reads TGTGCCAGCCGCCCCATGGGTCCCTACGAGCAGTACTTC.

This chain uses TRBV11-2 with TRBJ1-2; 12 nucleotides align to TRBD1. Germline CDR1 and CDR2: SGHAT and FQNNGV. V lost 2 bases, J lost 3 bases, and 7 bases stayed unmatched. This CDR3 contains 17 residues. CDR3 nucleotide sequence: TGTGCCAGCAGCTTATCGGGGACAGGGGGCGCTCACTATGGCTACACCTTC. Translation gives CASSLSGTGGAHYGYTF.

The rearrangement links TRBV19 to TRBJ1-6; D uncertain. The CDR3 contains 13 residues. Germline V CDR1 and CDR2: LNHDA, SQIVND (reference sequence). V was cut by 5 bases and J by 10 bases, with 12 bases left in between. CDR3: CASSFGPDSPLHF. In nucleotides, the CDR3 is TGTGCCAGTAGTTTTGGGCCAGACTCACCCCTCCACTTT.

The rearrangement uses TRBV19 and TRBJ2-1; weak D call: TRBD2 (5 bases). The V gene lost 0 bases and the J gene lost 10 bases, with 13 bases spanning the gap. CDR3 length: 14 amino acids. CDR1 and CDR2 (germline): LNHDA, SQIVND (reference sequence). The CDR3 is CASSIEGGGGEQFF. The CDR3 bases are TGTGCCAGTAGTATAGAAGGTGGTGGCGGGGAGCAGTTCTTC.

CDR3: CASSSSAGVQETQYF. The CDR3 nucleotides are TGTGCCAGCAGCTCCTCAGCGGGGGTGCAAGAGACCCAGTACTTC. J is TRBJ2-5 and V is TRBV5-6; the match to TRBD2 covers 8 bases. The CDR3 length is 15 residues. The trim removed 3 bases at V and 2 bases at J, leaving 6 bases unmatched. Germline CDR1 reads SGHDT; CDR2 reads YYEEEE.

The rearrangement joins TRBV5-6 to TRBJ1-2, with TRBD1 matching 12 bases. The CDR3 extends over 18 amino acids. The V and J ends lost 5 bases and 0 bases, in that order; junction bases with no gene match: 11. Per the germline V gene, CDR1 is SGHDT and CDR2 is YYEEEE. For the CDR3, the DNA is TGTGCCAGCAGTCCCGGGACAGGGGGCGCAGGAGCTAACTATGGCTACACCTTC. It is translated as CASSPGTGGAGANYGYTF.

The chain combines TRBV6-2 or TRBV6-3 with TRBJ2-1; TRBD1 might be the D (6 bases). Trimming stripped 4 bases from V and 2 bases from J, with 15 bases between. CDR3 length: 16 amino acids. CDR1 is MNHEY, CDR2 SVGEGT, per germline. The CDR3 sequence: CASSSGQYSAYNEQFF. As DNA, the CDR3 is TGTGCCAGCAGTTCCGGACAGTACTCAGCCTACAATGAGCAGTTCTTC.

V gene TRBV7-6 combines with J gene TRBJ1-3; D ambiguous. Germline V gene data show CDR1 as SGHVS and CDR2 as FNYEAQ. The CDR3 consists of 15 residues. The ends were cut back, 5 bases at V and 0 bases at J, with 11 bases in the middle. The CDR3 coding sequence is TGTGCCAGCAGCCCCGGCTGGTCCTCTGGAAACACCATATATTTT. It specifies CASSPGWSSGNTIYF.